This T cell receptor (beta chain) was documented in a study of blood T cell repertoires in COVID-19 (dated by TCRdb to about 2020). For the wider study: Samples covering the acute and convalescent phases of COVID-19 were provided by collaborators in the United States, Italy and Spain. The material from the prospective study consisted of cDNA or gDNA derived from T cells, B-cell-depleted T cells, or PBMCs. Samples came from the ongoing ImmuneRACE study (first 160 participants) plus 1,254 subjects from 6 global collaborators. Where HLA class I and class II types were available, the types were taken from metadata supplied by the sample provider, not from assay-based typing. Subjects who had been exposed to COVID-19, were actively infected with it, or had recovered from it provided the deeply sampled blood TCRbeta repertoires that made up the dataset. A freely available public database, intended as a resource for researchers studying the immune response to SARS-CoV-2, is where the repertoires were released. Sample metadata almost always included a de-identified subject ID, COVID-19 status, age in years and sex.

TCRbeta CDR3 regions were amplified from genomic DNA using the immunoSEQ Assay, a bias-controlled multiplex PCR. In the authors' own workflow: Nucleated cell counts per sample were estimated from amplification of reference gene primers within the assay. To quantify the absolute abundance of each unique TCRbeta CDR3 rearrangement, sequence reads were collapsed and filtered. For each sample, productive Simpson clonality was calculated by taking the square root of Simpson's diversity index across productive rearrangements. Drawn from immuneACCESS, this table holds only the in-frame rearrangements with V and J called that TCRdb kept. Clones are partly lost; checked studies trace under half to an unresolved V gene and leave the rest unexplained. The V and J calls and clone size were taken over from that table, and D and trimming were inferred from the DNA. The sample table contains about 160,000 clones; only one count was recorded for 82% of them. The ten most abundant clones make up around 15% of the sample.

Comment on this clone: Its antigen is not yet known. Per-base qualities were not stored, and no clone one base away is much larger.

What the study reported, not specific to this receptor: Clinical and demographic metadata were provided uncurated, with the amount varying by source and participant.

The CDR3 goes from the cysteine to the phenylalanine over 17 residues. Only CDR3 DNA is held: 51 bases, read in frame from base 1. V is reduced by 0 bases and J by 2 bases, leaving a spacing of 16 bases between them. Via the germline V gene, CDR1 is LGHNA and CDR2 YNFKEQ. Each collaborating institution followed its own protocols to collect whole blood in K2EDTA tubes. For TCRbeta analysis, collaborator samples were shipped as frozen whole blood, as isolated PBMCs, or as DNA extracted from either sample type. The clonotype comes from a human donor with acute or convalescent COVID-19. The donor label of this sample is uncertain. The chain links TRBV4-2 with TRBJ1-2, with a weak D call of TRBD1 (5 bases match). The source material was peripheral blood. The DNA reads TGTGCCAGCAGCCAAGACTCTTCGGCAGGGAGGAACTATGGCTACACCTTC. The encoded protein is CASSQDSSAGRNYGYTF.